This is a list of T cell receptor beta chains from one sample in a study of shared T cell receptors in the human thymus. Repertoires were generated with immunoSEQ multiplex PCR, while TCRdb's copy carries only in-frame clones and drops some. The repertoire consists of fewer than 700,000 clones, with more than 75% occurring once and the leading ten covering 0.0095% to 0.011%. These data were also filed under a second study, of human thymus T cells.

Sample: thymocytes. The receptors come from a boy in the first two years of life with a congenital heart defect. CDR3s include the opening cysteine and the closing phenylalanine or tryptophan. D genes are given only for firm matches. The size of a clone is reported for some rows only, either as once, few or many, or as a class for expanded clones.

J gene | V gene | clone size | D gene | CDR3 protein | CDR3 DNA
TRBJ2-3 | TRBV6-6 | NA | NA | CASSFHPRDTDTQYF | TGTGCCAGCAGTTTCCATCCCCGGGACACAGATACGCAGTATTTT
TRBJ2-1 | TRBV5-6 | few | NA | CASSLGEPQYNEQFF | TGTGCCAGCAGCTTGGGTGAGCCGCAATACAATGAGCAGTTCTTC
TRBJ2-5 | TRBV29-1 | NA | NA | CSVRGQETQYF | TGCAGCGTACGGGGCCAAGAGACCCAGTACTTC
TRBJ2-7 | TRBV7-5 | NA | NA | CARSFPRGHGTEIAYEQYF | TGTGCCAGAAGCTTTCCCCGAGGCCACGGGACAGAAATAGCCTACGAGCAGTACTTC
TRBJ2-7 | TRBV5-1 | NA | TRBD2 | CASSSSGRASLTSYEQYF | TGCGCCAGCAGTTCTAGCGGGAGGGCCTCCCTAACCTCCTACGAGCAGTACTTC
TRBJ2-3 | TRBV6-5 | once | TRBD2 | CASRPSGSGTDTQYF | TGTGCCAGCAGGCCTAGCGGGAGCGGCACAGATACGCAGTATTTT
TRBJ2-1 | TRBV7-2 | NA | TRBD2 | CASSSKSLLAGGDHNEQFF | TGTGCCAGCAGCTCCAAAAGCCTGCTAGCGGGAGGCGACCACAATGAGCAGTTCTTC
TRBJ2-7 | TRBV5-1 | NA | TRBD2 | CASSLGTSSYEQYF | TGCGCCAGCAGCTTAGGGACTAGTTCCTACGAGCAGTACTTC
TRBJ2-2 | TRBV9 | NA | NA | CASSVEAAGELFF | TGTGCCAGCAGCGTAGAGGCGGCGGGGGAGCTGTTTTTT
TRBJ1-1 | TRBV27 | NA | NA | CASSLYPWGGTEAFF | TGTGCCAGCAGTTTATATCCTTGGGGAGGTACTGAAGCTTTCTTT
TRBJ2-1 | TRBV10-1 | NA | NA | CASSAGPRGQQFF | TGCGCCAGCAGTGCCGGCCCTCGCGGGCAGCAGTTCTTC
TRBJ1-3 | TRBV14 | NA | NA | CASSQVSSGNTIYF | TGTGCCAGCAGCCAGGTGAGCTCTGGAAACACCATATATTTT
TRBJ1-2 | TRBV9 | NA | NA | CASSVAVVSGGYTF | TGTGCCAGCAGCGTAGCGGTCGTATCGGGAGGCTACACCTTC
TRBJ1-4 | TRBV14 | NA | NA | CASSQDPRPTATYEKLFF | TGTGCCAGCAGCCAAGATCCTCGCCCGACAGCAACGTATGAAAAACTGTTTTTT
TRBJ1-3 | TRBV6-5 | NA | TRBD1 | CASSRDRGQGNTIYF | TGTGCCAGCAGTCGGGACAGGGGGCAAGGAAACACCATATATTTT
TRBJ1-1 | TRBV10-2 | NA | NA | CASSVEGVLTEAFF | TGCGCCAGCAGTGTGGAAGGGGTTCTCACTGAAGCTTTCTTT
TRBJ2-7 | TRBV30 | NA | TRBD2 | CAWSVSGSALAPYEQYF | TGTGCCTGGAGTGTGAGCGGGAGTGCTCTAGCGCCCTACGAGCAGTACTTC
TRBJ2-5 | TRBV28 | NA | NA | CASSRESEEGAQETQYF | TGTGCCAGCAGTCGGGAGTCGGAGGAGGGGGCCCAAGAGACCCAGTACTTC
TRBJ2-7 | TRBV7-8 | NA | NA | CASSFIPEGRKTYEQYF | TGTGCCAGCAGCTTTATTCCTGAGGGGAGGAAAACCTACGAGCAGTACTTC
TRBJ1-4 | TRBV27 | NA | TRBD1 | CASSLSQGTTNEKLFF | TGTGCCAGCAGTCTCTCACAGGGGACAACTAATGAAAAACTGTTTTTT
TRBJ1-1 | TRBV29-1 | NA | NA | CSVSGAGVGTEAFF | TGCAGCGTCTCCGGTGCGGGGGTTGGGACTGAAGCTTTCTTT
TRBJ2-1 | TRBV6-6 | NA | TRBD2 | CASSKIAGGNEQFF | TGTGCCAGCAGTAAAATAGCGGGAGGCAATGAGCAGTTCTTC
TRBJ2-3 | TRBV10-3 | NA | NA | CAISDRRDQDTQYF | TGTGCCATCAGTGATCGGCGGGATCAAGATACGCAGTATTTT
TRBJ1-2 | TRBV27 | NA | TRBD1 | CASSLSIRDRGLAGYGYTF | TGTGCCAGCAGTTTATCGATAAGGGACAGGGGGCTTGCCGGCTATGGCTACACCTTC
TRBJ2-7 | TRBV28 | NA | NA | CASSLPRPDRPGGGHEQYF | TGTGCCAGCAGTCTCCCCCGGCCTGACAGGCCCGGAGGGGGCCACGAGCAGTACTTC
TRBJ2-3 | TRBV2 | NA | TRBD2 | CASGAGTSVPTDTQYF | TGTGCCAGCGGGGCCGGGACTAGCGTTCCCACAGATACGCAGTATTTT
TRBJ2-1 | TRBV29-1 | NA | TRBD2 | CSVEGTSGTRREFF | TGCAGCGTTGAAGGGACTAGCGGGACGCGCCGGGAGTTCTTC
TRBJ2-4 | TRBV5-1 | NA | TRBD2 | CATSRAGGKNIQYF | TGCGCCACCAGCAGAGCGGGAGGCAAAAACATTCAGTACTTC
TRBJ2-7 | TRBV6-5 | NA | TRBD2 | CASSYRGDYSYEQYF | TGTGCCAGCAGTTACCGGGGGGACTACTCCTACGAGCAGTACTTC
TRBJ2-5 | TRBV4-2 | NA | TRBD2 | CASSHTRGAGVAETQYF | TGTGCCAGCAGCCACACCCGAGGGGCGGGAGTCGCAGAGACCCAGTACTTC
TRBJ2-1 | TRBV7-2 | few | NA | CASSFPGAYNEQFF | TGTGCCAGCAGCTTCCCGGGGGCCTACAATGAGCAGTTCTTC
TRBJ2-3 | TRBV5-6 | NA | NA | CASSLALAYTDTQYF | TGTGCCAGCAGCTTGGCGTTAGCCTACACAGATACGCAGTATTTT
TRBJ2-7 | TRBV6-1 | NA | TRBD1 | CASNLQGAPYEQYF | TGTGCCAGCAACCTCCAGGGGGCCCCTTACGAGCAGTACTTC
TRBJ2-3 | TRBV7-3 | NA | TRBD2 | CASSSGLAETDTQYF | TGTGCCAGCAGCTCGGGACTAGCGGAGACAGATACGCAGTATTTT
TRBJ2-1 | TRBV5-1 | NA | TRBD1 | CASVRDRDFFAYNEQFF | TGCGCCAGCGTCCGGGACAGGGATTTTTTCGCCTACAATGAGCAGTTCTTC